The 28 T cell receptor beta chains presented below share a single source sample, sequenced in a study of CD8 T cells in ankylosing spondylitis (dated by TCRdb to about 2017). Libraries were made using 5' RACE. The data were produced on an Illumina HiSeq 2500. The raw public data were reprocessed by TCRdb itself: fastp quality trimming at Q25, MiXCR clonotype calling, in-frame beta chains only. For every CDR3 protein sequence, its rows merge into one entry that carries the most common genes and DNA. The sample data list 250,000 or so distinct CDR3 sequences, and 10% of these were observed just once. The ten largest clones add up to less than 3% of the sample. The specimen sequenced was blood, either unsorted or a sorted T cell fraction (not recorded which). The receptors stem from a male donor with ankylosing spondylitis or in good health (not recorded which).

This clonotype has at least ten counts. The rearrangement links TRBV6-5 to TRBJ2-7; either TRBD1 or TRBD2 may supply D (5 bases each). V lost 8 bases to trimming and J lost 3 bases, with 17 bases between them. The CDR3 has 14 residues. CDR1 and CDR2 (germline): MNHEY, SVGAGI. CDR3 in amino acids: CASRWLGEGYEQYF. CDR3 nucleotides: TGTGCCAGCCGTTGGTTGGGGGAAGGCTACGAGCAGTACTTC.

This clonotype occurred a few times. CDR3 amino acids: CASSQAAGGGTDTQYF. The CDR3 nucleotides read TGTGCCAGCAGCCAAGCCGCAGGAGGGGGCACAGATACGCAGTATTTT. The chain recombines TRBV4-2 with TRBJ2-3, with TRBD2 as a possible D gene (6 bases). The CDR3 has 16 residues. Germline-derived CDR1 and CDR2 are LGHNA and YNFKEQ. Trimming stripped 1 base from V and 1 base from J, with 12 bases between.

This clonotype was counted at least ten times. V and J are TRBV25-1 and TRBJ2-5; the D is unclear. The CDR3 covers 14 residues. The V gene lost 8 bases and the J gene lost 7 bases, with 20 bases spanning the gap. The germline gives CDR1 MGHDK, CDR2 SYGVNS. CDR3 sequence reads: CASAPPRVIGTQYF. The CDR3 DNA follows: TGTGCCAGCGCTCCCCCGAGAGTAATTGGGACCCAGTACTTC. Full variable domain (rest looked up from reference TRBV25-1 and TRBJ2-5): EADIYQTPRYLVIGTGKKITLECSQTMGHDKMYWYQQDPGMELHLIHYSYGVNSTEKGDLSSESTVSRIRTEHFPLTLESARPSHTSQYLCASAPPRVIGTQYFGPGTRLLVL.

The CDR3 DNA sequence: TGTGCCAGCAGGAGAGGACCGGCTCAGGGGGATGAGCAGTTCTTC. This sequence encodes CASRRGPAQGDEQFF. This sequence joins TRBV2 and TRBJ2-1, with TRBD1 identical over 7 bases. With 6 bases clipped from V and 8 bases from J, the junction kept 13 bases outside the gene matches. This CDR3 has 15 amino acids. Germline-derived CDR1 and CDR2 are SNHLY and FYNNEI.

This clonotype showed up just a few times. V gene TRBV7-9 combines with J gene TRBJ2-1; 9 bases agree with TRBD1. This CDR3 comprises 15 residues. Germline lookup yields CDR1 SEHNR and CDR2 FQNEAQ (reference sequence). The V segment lost 5 bases and the J segment 2 bases; nucleotides outside the gene matches: 4. CDR3 protein: CASSLRDRAYNEQFF. The DNA for the CDR3 is TGTGCCAGCAGCCTCCGGGACAGGGCCTACAATGAGCAGTTCTTC.

The V gene is TRBV12-5, the J gene TRBJ2-1, with a possible D match to TRBD2 (6 bases). The V gene's germline CDR1 is LGHNT and CDR2 FRNRAP. Trimming pared 1 base from V and 8 bases from J, leaving 15 bases between. The CDR3 has 15 amino acids. CDR3 loop: CASGLASGEADEQFF. CDR3 sequence (DNA): TGTGCTAGTGGTTTGGCCTCGGGAGAAGCCGATGAGCAGTTCTTC. Full variable domain (rest looked up from reference TRBV12-5 and TRBJ2-1): DARVTQTPRHKVTEMGQEVTMRCQPILGHNTVFWYRQTMMQGLELLAYFRNRAPLDDSGMPKDRFSAEMPDATLATLKIQPSEPRDSAVYFCASGLASGEADEQFFGPGTRLTVL.

This clonotype was seen at least ten times. The chain is built from TRBV20-1 and TRBJ2-5, with 8 nucleotides matching TRBD2. The V segment lost 5 bases and the J segment 1 base; nucleotides outside the gene matches: 12. This CDR3 spans 16 amino acids. Germline CDR1 DFQATT, CDR2 SNEGSKA (reference sequence). CDR3 sequence reads: CSASPVAGTFQETQYF. In nucleotides, the CDR3 is TGCAGTGCTTCCCCGGTAGCGGGGACCTTCCAAGAGACCCAGTACTTC.

The sample holds many counts of this clonotype. The chain uses TRBV5-6 and TRBJ2-2; D perhaps matches TRBD2 (6 bases). V shed 4 bases and J shed 5 bases, with 15 bases lying between them. The germline gives CDR1 SGHDT, CDR2 YYEEEE. The CDR3 loop spans 15 amino acids. The CDR3 spells CASSSGGSGTGELFF. The CDR3 DNA reads TGTGCCAGCAGCAGTGGGGGAAGCGGGACCGGGGAGCTGTTTTTT. Complete variable domain (other parts from reference TRBV5-6 and TRBJ2-2): DAGVTQSPTHLIKTRGQQVTLRCSPKSGHDTVSWYQQALGQGPQFIFQYYEEEERQRGNFPDRFSGHQFPNYSSELNVNALLLGDSALYLCASSSGGSGTGELFFGEGSRLTVL.

This clonotype was detected ten times or more. V usage is TRBV20-1 and J usage is TRBJ2-2; D gene unclear. From germline, CDR1 is DFQATT and CDR2 SNEGSKA (reference sequence). The CDR3 has 14 amino acids. V was pared by 3 bases and J by 2 bases, with 10 bases between. Here the CDR3 reads CSASYTANTGELFF. Written as DNA, the CDR3 is TGCAGTGCTAGTTATACAGCTAACACCGGGGAGCTGTTTTTT.

Worth noting for this clonotype: A much larger clone sits a single nucleotide away, making a read error possible. This sequence joins TRBV6-5 and TRBJ1-1; tentatively, D is TRBD1 (5 bases). Trimming took 2 bases from V and 0 from J, leaving 7 bases between them. Germline loops: CDR1 MNHEY, CDR2 SVGAGI. This CDR3 contains 14 residues. DNA for the CDR3: TGTGCCAGCAGTTACGGGGCGGTGAACACTGAAGCTTTCTTT. It is translated as CASSYGAVNTEAFF.

This clonotype has a count of ten or more. V is TRBV5-1 and J is TRBJ2-1; 7 bases are shared with TRBD1. V lost 4 bases to trimming and J lost 7 bases; unmatched junction nucleotides: 11. The CDR3 loop spans 15 amino acids. Germline values: CDR1 SGHRS, CDR2 YFSETQ. CDR3 bases: TGCGCCAGCAGCGCGACAGGGACGGGTTTAAATGAGCAGTTCTTC. Amino acids: CASSATGTGLNEQFF.

This clonotype has at least ten counts. The chain employs TRBV20-1 and TRBJ1-4; D gene unclear. V lost 5 bases to trimming and J lost 4 bases, with 11 bases between them. The germline gives CDR1 DFQATT, CDR2 SNEGSKA (reference sequence). The CDR3 extends over 13 amino acids. The CDR3 reads CSAPRADNEKLFF. DNA for the CDR3: TGCAGTGCTCCGAGGGCGGATAATGAAAAACTGTTTTTT.

The chain combines TRBV12-3 or TRBV12-4 with TRBJ2-7; unclear D gene. This CDR3 region has 15 residues. V was clipped by 4 bases and J by 0 bases, with 13 bases between them. CDR3 DNA sequence: TGTGCCAGCAGTTCAGCGTTGCTGTCCTCCTACGAGCAGTACTTC. Its protein is CASSSALLSSYEQYF.

The rearrangement uses TRBV6-5 and TRBJ2-3, with 9 bases aligning to TRBD2. V was pared by 0 bases and J by 5 bases, with 6 bases of the junction left unmatched. Germline-derived CDR1 and CDR2 are MNHEY and SVGAGI. The CDR3 consists of 16 residues. CDR3 region: CASSYSASGGKDTQYF. CDR3 coding DNA: TGTGCCAGCAGTTACTCCGCCAGCGGGGGGAAAGATACGCAGTATTTT.

This clonotype has ten or more counts. The chain has TRBV7-9 and TRBJ2-1, with TRBD2 matching 7 bases. With 6 bases clipped from V and 5 bases from J, the junction kept 10 bases outside the gene matches. CDR1 and CDR2 from the germline V gene are SEHNR and FQNEAQ (reference sequence). CDR3 length: 15 amino acids. This chain's CDR3 is CASRASGVGHNEQFF. In nucleotides, the CDR3 is TGTGCCAGCAGGGCCAGCGGGGTTGGGCACAATGAGCAGTTCTTC.

V usage is TRBV29-1 and J usage is TRBJ2-1; D may be TRBD1 (6 bases). V lost 7 bases and J 2 bases, leaving 12 bases between the germline ends. Germline V gene data show CDR1 as SQVTM and CDR2 as ANQGSEA. The length of the CDR3 is 13 residues. CDR3 sequence (DNA): TGCAGCGCCTTCCGACAGGCCTACAATGAGCAGTTCTTC. Its protein is CSAFRQAYNEQFF.

At least ten counts were recorded for this clonotype. V is TRBV4-2 and J is TRBJ2-5, with 8 nucleotides matching TRBD2. Germline CDR1 is LGHNA and CDR2 is YNFKEQ. Trimming cost V 1 base and J 4 bases; bases outside gene matches: 5. This CDR3 spans 15 amino acids. The CDR3 protein is CASSQGSRGGETQYF. DNA of the CDR3: TGTGCCAGCAGCCAAGGATCTCGGGGGGGAGAGACCCAGTACTTC.

This clonotype was recorded many times. The CDR3 loop is CASSFRVRVLPEQFF. The CDR3 DNA sequence: TGTGCCAGCAGCTTTCGGGTACGGGTTTTACCAGAGCAGTTCTTC. The chain has TRBV5-6 and TRBJ2-1; D remains unclear. V dropped 2 bases and J dropped 10 bases, with 19 bases sitting between them. This CDR3 region has 15 residues. Germline V CDR1 and CDR2: SGHDT, YYEEEE. The variable domain in full, with the rest retrieved from reference TRBV5-6 and TRBJ2-1, is DAGVTQSPTHLIKTRGQQVTLRCSPKSGHDTVSWYQQALGQGPQFIFQYYEEEERQRGNFPDRFSGHQFPNYSSELNVNALLLGDSALYLCASSFRVRVLPEQFFGPGTRLTVL.

Ten or more counts support this clonotype. This chain joins TRBV30 and TRBJ2-7; D uncertain. Germline values: CDR1 GTSNPN, CDR2 SVGIG (reference sequence). Trimming removed 2 bases at V and 9 bases at J, with 17 bases between. CDR3 size: 13 residues. CDR3 DNA: TGTGCCTGGAGTCCGAAGGGATCCAGCAGGCAGTACTTC. Protein: CAWSPKGSSRQYF. Full variable domain (rest looked up from reference TRBV30 and TRBJ2-7): SQTIHQWPATLVQPVGSPLSLECTVEGTSNPNLYWYRQAAGRGLQLLFYSVGIGQISSEVPQNLSASRPQDRQFILSSKKLLLSDSGFYLCAWSPKGSSRQYFGPGTRLTVT.

This clonotype was seen many times. The V gene is TRBV20-1, the J gene TRBJ2-2; D uncertain. Germline CDR1 and CDR2: DFQATT and SNEGSKA (reference sequence). V gave up 3 bases and J gave up 3 bases, with 14 bases separating them. The length of the CDR3 is 15 residues. The CDR3 nucleotides read TGCAGTGCTAGTCCAGTCCCGATCTACACCGGGGAGCTGTTTTTT. Amino acids: CSASPVPIYTGELFF.

The chain combines TRBV19 with TRBJ2-6; no clear D gene. Germline assignment: CDR1 LNHDA and CDR2 SQIVND (reference sequence). The CDR3 covers 17 residues. Trimming cost V 4 bases and J 0 bases, with 13 bases left between them. For the CDR3, the DNA is TGTGCCAGTAGTACCCACGGCGGATTCTCTGGGGCCAACGTCCTGACTTTC. Translated: CASSTHGGFSGANVLTF.

This chain joins TRBV3-1 and TRBJ2-1; 9 nucleotides match TRBD2. Germline V CDR1 and CDR2: LGHDT, YNNKEL (reference sequence). CDR3 length: 14 amino acids. V shed 1 base, J shed 9 bases, and the junction held 4 bases outside the gene matches. The CDR3 DNA reads as TGTGCCAGCAGCCAAGTGGGTAGCGGGAGTGAGCAGTTCTTC. The encoded protein is CASSQVGSGSEQFF.

In its sample, this clonotype was seen many times. V is TRBV12-3 or TRBV12-4 and J is TRBJ1-1; D is ambiguous. V lost 8 bases and J lost 0, with 7 bases in between. The CDR3 has 12 amino acids. The CDR3 bases are TGTGCCAGCGCCTATCTGAACACTGAAGCTTTCTTT. Translating gives CASAYLNTEAFF.

The table lists this clonotype with many counts. The chain joins TRBV12-3 or TRBV12-4 to TRBJ1-5; D possibly corresponds to TRBD1 (5 bases). Trimming pared 5 bases from V and 7 bases from J, leaving 12 bases between. The CDR3 covers 13 residues. The CDR3 nucleotides are TGTGCCAGCAGTGGGGGAGACCAGCAGCCCCAGCATTTT. It encodes CASSGGDQQPQHF.

In its sample, this clonotype was seen many times. This chain uses TRBV29-1 with TRBJ1-1, with D unclear. V gave up 4 bases and J gave up 6 bases, with 12 bases separating them. Germline V gene sequence: CDR1 SQVTM, CDR2 ANQGSEA. The CDR3 loop spans 12 amino acids. This chain's CDR3 is CSVAGWLAEAFF. The CDR3 DNA reads TGCAGCGTTGCGGGATGGTTGGCTGAAGCTTTCTTT.

This clonotype has a count of ten or more. The V and J genes are TRBV10-3 and TRBJ2-1; D not resolved. This CDR3 is 17 amino acids long. CDR1 and CDR2 from the germline V gene are ENHRY and SYGVKD. Trimming took off 4 bases at V and 3 bases at J, with 19 bases between the two ends. The CDR3 loop reads CAISGPSGRADYNEQFF. The CDR3 DNA reads as TGTGCCATCAGTGGACCTTCAGGAAGGGCTGACTACAATGAGCAGTTCTTC.

This clonotype has at least ten counts. V gene TRBV4-2 combines with J gene TRBJ2-5; TRBD2 agrees at 8 bases. Germline V gives CDR1 LGHNA, CDR2 YNFKEQ. The CDR3 is 17 residues long. V trimming: 4 bases; J trimming: 4 bases; junction bases outside the gene matches: 14. The CDR3 is CASSLSGTRVGGETQYF. Written as DNA, the CDR3 is TGTGCCAGCAGCCTTTCCGGGACTAGGGTCGGAGGAGAGACCCAGTACTTC.

This sequence joins TRBV20-1 and TRBJ2-7; 7 nucleotides match TRBD1. The germline V gene encodes CDR1 DFQATT and CDR2 SNEGSKA (reference sequence). The CDR3 is made up of 16 amino acids. The V and J ends lost 3 bases and 5 bases, in that order; junction bases with no gene match: 16. DNA for the CDR3: TGCAGTGCTAGGTCGTTTGGGGGACAGAAATACCACGAGCAGTACTTC. Translating gives CSARSFGGQKYHEQYF.